The entry below gives a single TCR beta chain sequence along with its context. The antigen is unknown. This sample is part of a study of T cell responses to AZD1222 COVID-19 vaccine. Clones were read by immunoSEQ multiplex PCR, and TCRdb kept only the in-frame ones, dropping some. Seen here are about 120,000 clones, around 93% observed once, and the top ten hold 5%. Study-level findings and limits: Unmutated regions of variants are reportedly targeted by nearly half of spike-specific TCRs. The study found vaccine-associated CD4 TCRs spanning spike, dominant at 160-218 and 743-854. Scientists sampled the repertoires only once the peak T cell response had passed.

Sequenced here: peripheral blood, sampled 28 days after the second AZD1222 dose. The TCR was taken from an adult who received the AZD1222 COVID-19 vaccine.

The CDR3 is CASGKLPGQGALTNEKLFF. CDR3 nucleotide sequence: TGTGCCAGTGGCAAACTCCCGGGACAGGGGGCTTTGACTAATGAAAAACTGTTTTTT. The genes are TRBV19 and TRBJ1-4, with TRBD1 matching 12 bases. V shed 8 bases and J 2 bases; nucleotides not matched to a gene: 15. The CDR3 length is 19 residues. Germline values: CDR1 LNHDA, CDR2 SQIVND (reference sequence). The full variable domain, rest sourced from reference TRBV19 and TRBJ1-4, is DGGITQSPKYLFRKEGQNVTLSCEQNLNHDAMYWYRQDPGQGLRLIYYSQIVNDFQKGDIAEGYSVSREKKESFPLTVTSAQKNPTAFYLCASGKLPGQGALTNEKLFFGSGTQLSVL.